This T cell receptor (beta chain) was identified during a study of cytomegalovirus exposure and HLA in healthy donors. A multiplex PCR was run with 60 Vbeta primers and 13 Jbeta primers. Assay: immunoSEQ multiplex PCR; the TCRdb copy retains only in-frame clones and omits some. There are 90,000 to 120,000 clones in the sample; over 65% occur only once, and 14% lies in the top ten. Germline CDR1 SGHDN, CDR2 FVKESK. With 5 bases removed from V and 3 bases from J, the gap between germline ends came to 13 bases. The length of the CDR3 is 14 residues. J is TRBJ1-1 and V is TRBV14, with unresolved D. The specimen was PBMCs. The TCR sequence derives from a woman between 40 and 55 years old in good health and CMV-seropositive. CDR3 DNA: TGTGCCAGCAGCTCCTTGTACGGGGACACTGAAGCTTTCTTT. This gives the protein CASSSLYGDTEAFF.